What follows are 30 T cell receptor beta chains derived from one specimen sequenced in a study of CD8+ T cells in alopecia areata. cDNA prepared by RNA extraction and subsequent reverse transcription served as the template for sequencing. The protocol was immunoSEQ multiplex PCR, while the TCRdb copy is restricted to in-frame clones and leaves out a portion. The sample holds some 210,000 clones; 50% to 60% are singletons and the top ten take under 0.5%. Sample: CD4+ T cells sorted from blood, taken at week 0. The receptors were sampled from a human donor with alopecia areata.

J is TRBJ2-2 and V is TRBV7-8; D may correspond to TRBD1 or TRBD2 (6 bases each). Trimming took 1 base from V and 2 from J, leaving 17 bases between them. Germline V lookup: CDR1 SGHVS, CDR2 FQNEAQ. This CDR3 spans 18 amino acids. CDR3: CASSLVQGGPFNTGELFF. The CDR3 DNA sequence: TGTGCCAGCAGCTTAGTACAGGGAGGTCCCTTTAACACCGGGGAGCTGTTTTTT.

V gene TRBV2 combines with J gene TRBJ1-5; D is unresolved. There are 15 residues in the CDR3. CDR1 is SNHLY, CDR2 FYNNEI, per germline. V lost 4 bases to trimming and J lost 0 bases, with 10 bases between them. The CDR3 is CASSAEGPSNQPQHF. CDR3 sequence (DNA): TGTGCCAGCAGTGCGGAAGGGCCTAGCAATCAGCCCCAGCATTTT.

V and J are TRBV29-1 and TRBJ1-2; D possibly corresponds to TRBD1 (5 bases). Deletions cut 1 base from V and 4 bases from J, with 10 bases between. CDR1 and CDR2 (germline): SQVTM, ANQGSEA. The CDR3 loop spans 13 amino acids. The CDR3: CSVEGGETYGYTF. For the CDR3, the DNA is TGCAGCGTTGAAGGGGGGGAAACCTATGGCTACACCTTC.

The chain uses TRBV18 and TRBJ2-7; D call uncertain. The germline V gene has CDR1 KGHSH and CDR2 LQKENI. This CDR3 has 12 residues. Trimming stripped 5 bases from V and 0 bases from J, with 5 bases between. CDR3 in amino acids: CASSSPSYEQYF. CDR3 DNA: TGTGCCAGCTCATCCCCCTCCTACGAGCAGTACTTC.

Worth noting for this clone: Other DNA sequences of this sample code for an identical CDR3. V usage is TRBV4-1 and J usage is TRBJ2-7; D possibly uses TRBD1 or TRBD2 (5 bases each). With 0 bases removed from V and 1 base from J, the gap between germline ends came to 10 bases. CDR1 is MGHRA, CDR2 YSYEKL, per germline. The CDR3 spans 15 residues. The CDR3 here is CASSQDRGGSYEQYF. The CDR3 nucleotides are TGCGCCAGCAGCCAAGATCGGGGCGGATCCTACGAGCAGTACTTC.

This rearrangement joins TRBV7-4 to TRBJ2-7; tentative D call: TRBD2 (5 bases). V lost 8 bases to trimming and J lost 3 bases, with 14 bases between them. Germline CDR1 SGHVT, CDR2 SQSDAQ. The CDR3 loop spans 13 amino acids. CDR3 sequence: CASFQERIYEQYF. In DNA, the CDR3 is TGTGCCAGCTTTCAAGAGCGGATCTACGAGCAGTACTTC.

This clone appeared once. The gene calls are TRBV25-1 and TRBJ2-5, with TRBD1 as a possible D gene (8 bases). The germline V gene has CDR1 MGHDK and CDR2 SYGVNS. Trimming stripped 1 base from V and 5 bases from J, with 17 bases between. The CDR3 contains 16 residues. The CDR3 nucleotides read TGTGCCAGCAGTGAATCCAGCGGGACAGGCCGCGAGACCCAGTACTTC. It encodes CASSESSGTGRETQYF.

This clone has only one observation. The CDR3 bases are TGTGCCAGCAGCCTTGCTAGCACAGATACGCAGTATTTT. Protein sequence: CASSLASTDTQYF. J is TRBJ2-3 and V is TRBV9; D not resolved. Trimming shortened V by 4 bases and J by 0 bases, and 6 bases separated the two germline ends. The CDR3 loop spans 13 amino acids. Germline-derived CDR1 and CDR2 are SGDLS and YYNGEE.

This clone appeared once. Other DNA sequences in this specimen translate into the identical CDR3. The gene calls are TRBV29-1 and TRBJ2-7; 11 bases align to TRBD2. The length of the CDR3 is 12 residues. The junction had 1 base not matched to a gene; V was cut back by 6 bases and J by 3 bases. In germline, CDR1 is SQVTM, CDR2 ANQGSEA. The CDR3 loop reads CSVLAGGYEQYF. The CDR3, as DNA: TGCAGCGTCCTAGCGGGAGGCTACGAGCAGTACTTC.

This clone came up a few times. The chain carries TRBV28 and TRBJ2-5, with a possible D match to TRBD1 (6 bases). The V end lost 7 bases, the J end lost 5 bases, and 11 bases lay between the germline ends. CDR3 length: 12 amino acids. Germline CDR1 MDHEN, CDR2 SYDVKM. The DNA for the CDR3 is TGTGCCAGCACCACAGGGACGGAGACCCAGTACTTC. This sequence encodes CASTTGTETQYF.

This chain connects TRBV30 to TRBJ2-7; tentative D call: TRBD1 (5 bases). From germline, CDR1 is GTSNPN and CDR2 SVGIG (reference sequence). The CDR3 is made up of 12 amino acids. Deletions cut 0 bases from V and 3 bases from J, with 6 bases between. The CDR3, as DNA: TGTGCCTGGAGTGTACAGGTCTACGAGCAGTACTTC. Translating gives CAWSVQVYEQYF.

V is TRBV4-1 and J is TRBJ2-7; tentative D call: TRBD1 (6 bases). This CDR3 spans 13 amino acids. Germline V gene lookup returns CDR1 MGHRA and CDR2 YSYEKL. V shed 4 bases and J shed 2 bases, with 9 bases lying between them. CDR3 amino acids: CASSRQDPYEQYF. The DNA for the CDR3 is TGCGCCAGCAGCCGACAGGACCCCTACGAGCAGTACTTC.

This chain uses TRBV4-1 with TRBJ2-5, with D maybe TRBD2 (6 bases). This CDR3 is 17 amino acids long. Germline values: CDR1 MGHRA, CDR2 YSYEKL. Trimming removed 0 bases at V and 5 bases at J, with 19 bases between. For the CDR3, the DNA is TGCGCCAGCAGCCAAGAATCGGGCGGGACTCCGGCGGAGACCCAGTACTTC. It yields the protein CASSQESGGTPAETQYF.

As DNA, the CDR3 is TGCAGCGTTGAATTTGGCAGGGGGGATGAGCAGTTCTTC. As protein: CSVEFGRGDEQFF. The chain is built from TRBV29-1 and TRBJ2-1; possibly TRBD1 for D (7 bases). Germline CDR1 is SQVTM and CDR2 is ANQGSEA. V lost 2 bases, J lost 8 bases, and 13 bases lay in between. The CDR3 runs 13 residues.

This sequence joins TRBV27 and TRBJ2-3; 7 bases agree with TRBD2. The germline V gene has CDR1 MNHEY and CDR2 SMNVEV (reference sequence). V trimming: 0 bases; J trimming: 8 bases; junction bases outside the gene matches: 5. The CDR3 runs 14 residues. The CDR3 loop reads CASSLSLSGTTQYF. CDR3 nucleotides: TGTGCCAGCAGTTTATCCTTAAGCGGGACTACGCAGTATTTT.

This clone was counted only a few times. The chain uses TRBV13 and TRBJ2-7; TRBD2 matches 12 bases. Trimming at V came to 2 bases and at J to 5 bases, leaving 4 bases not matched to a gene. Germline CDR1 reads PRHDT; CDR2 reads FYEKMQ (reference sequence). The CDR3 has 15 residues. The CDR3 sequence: CASSLRTSGDHEQYF. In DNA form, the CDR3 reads TGTGCCAGCAGCTTACGGACTAGCGGGGACCACGAGCAGTACTTC.

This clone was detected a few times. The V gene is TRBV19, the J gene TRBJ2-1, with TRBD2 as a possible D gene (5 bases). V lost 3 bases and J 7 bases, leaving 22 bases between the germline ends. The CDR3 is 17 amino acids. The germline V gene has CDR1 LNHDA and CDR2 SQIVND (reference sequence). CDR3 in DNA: TGTGCCAGTAGTATTTCGACCGCGGGTTCAATTTCAAATGAGCAGTTCTTC. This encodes CASSISTAGSISNEQFF.

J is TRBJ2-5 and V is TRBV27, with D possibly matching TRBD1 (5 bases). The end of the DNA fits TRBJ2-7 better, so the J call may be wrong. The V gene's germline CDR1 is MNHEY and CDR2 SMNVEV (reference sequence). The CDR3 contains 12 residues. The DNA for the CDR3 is TGTGCCAAGAGACAGCCTTCCTACGAGCAGTACTTC. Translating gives CAKRQPSYEQYF.

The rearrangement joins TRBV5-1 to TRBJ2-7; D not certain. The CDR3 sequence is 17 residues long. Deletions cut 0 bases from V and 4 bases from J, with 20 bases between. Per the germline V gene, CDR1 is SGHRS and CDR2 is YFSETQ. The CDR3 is CASSLVPQTKVQYEQYF. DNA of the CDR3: TGCGCCAGCAGCTTGGTCCCTCAGACGAAGGTTCAGTACGAGCAGTACTTC.

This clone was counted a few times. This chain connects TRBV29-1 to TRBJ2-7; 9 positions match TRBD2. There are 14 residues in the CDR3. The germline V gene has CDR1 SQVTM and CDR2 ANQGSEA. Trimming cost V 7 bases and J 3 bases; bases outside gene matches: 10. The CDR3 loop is CSAVVAGAIYEQYF. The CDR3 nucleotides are TGCAGCGCGGTCGTAGCGGGAGCTATCTACGAGCAGTACTTC.

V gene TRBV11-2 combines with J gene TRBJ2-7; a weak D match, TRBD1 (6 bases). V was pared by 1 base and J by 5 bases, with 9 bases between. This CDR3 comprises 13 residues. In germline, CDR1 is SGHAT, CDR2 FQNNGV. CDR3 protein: CASSLAGVDEQYF. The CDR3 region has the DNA TGTGCCAGCAGCTTAGCAGGGGTGGACGAGCAGTACTTC.

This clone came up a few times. This CDR3 reads CAISGDDGYEQYF. The DNA of the CDR3 is TGTGCCATCAGTGGAGACGACGGCTACGAGCAGTACTTC. The chain joins TRBV10-3 to TRBJ2-7; D ambiguous. The ends were cut back, 4 bases at V and 3 bases at J, with 10 bases in the middle. Germline lookup yields CDR1 ENHRY and CDR2 SYGVKD. The CDR3 is 13 amino acids.

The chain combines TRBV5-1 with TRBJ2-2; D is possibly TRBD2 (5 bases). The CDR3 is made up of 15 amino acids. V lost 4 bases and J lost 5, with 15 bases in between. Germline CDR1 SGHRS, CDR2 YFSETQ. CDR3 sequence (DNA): TGCGCCAGCAGCAGAGGGCAGAGAGTTACCGGGGAGCTGTTTTTT. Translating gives CASSRGQRVTGELFF.

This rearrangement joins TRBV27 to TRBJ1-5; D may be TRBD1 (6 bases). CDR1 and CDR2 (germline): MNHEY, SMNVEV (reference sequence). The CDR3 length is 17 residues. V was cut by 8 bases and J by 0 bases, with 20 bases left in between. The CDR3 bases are TGTGCCAGCCGTCCCGGGACAAGGGGAAATAGCAATCAGCCCCAGCATTTT. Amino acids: CASRPGTRGNSNQPQHF.

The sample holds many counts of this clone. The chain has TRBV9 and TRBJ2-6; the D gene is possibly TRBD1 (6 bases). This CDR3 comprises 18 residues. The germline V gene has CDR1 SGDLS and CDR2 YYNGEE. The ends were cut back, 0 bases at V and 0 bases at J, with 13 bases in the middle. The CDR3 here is CASSVGTGWRSGANVLTF. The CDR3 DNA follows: TGTGCCAGCAGCGTAGGAACAGGGTGGCGCTCTGGGGCCAACGTCCTGACTTTC.

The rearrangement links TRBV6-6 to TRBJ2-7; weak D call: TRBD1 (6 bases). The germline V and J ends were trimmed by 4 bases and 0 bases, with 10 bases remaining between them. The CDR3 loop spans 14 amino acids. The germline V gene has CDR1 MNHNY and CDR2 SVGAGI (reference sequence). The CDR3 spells CASSSTDSSYEQYF. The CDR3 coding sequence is TGTGCCAGCAGTTCCACGGACAGCTCCTACGAGCAGTACTTC.

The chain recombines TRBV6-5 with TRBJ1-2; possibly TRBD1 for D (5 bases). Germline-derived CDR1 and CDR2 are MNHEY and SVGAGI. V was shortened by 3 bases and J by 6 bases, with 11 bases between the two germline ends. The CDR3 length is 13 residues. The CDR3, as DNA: TGTGCCAGCAGTTATGGAAGGGGCGATGGCTACACCTTC. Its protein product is CASSYGRGDGYTF.

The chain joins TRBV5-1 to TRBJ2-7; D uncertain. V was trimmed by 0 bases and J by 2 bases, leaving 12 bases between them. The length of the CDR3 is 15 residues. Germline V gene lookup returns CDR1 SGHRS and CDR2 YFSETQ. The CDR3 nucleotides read TGCGCCAGCAGCTTGGAAACAGCCCCAGCCTACGAGCAGTACTTC. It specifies CASSLETAPAYEQYF.

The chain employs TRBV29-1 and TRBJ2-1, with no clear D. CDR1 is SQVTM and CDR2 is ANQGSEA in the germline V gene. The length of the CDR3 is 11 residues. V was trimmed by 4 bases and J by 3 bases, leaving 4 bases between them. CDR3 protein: CSVAGYNEQFF. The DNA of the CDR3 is TGCAGCGTTGCAGGCTACAATGAGCAGTTCTTC.

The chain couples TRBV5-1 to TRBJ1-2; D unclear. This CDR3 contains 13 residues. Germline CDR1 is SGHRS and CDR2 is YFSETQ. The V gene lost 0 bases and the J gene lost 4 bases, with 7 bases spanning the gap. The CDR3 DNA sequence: TGCGCCAGCAGCTTGGAGGCAAGCTATGGCTACACCTTC. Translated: CASSLEASYGYTF. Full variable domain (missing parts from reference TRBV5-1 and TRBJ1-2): KAGVTQTPRYLIKTRGQQVTLSCSPISGHRSVSWYQQTPGQGLQFLFEYFSETQRNKGNFPGRFSGRQFSNSRSEMNVSTLELGDSALYLCASSLEASYGYTFGSGTRLTVV.